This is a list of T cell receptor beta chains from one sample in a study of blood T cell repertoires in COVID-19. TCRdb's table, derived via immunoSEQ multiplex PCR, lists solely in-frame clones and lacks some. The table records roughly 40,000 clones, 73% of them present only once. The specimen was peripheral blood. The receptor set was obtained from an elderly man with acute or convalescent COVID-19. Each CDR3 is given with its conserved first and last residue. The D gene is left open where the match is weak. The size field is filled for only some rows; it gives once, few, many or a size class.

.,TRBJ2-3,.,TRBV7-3,CASSLGGVVATDTQYF,TGTGCCAGCAGCTTAGGCGGGGTTGTCGCCACAGATACGCAGTATTTT
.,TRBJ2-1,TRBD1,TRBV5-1,CASSLGTGINNEQFF,TGCGCCAGCAGCCTTGGGACAGGGATAAACAATGAGCAGTTCTTC
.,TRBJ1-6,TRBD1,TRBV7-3,CASSSDRSSPLHF,TGTGCCAGCAGCTCGGACAGGTCTTCACCCCTCCACTTT
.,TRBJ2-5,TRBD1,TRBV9,CASSVSTGGVEETQYF,TGTGCCAGCAGCGTTTCGACAGGGGGCGTGGAAGAGACCCAGTACTTC
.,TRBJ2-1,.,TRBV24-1,CATSDQRGSVYNEQFF,TGTGCCACCAGTGACCAAAGGGGGAGCGTCTACAATGAGCAGTTCTTC
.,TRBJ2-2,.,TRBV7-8,CASMTGAGLNTGELFF,TGTGCCAGCATGACTGGAGCGGGCCTGAACACCGGGGAGCTGTTTTTT
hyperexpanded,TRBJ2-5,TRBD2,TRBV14,CASSPGLGRPQYF,TGTGCCAGCAGCCCGGGACTAGGGAGACCCCAGTACTTC
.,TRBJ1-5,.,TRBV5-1,CASSFTGSENQPQHF,TGCGCCAGCAGCTTTACAGGGTCAGAAAATCAGCCCCAGCATTTT
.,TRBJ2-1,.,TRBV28,CASSPTQAGVNEQFF,TGTGCCAGCAGTCCCACCCAGGCCGGGGTCAATGAGCAGTTCTTC
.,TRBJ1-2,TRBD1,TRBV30,CAWGQGANYGYTF,TGTGCCTGGGGACAGGGGGCGAACTATGGCTACACCTTC
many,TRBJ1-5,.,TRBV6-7,CASSYETDNQPQHF,TGTGCCAGCAGTTACGAGACAGACAATCAGCCCCAGCATTTT
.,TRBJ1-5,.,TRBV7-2,CASSPHSGGASQPQHF,TGTGCCAGCAGCCCGCACTCCGGAGGGGCCAGTCAGCCCCAGCATTTT
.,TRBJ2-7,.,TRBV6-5,CASSRTAYEQYF,TGTGCCAGCAGTAGGACAGCCTACGAGCAGTACTTC
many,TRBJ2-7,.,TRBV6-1,CASSELGYYSPYEQYF,TGTGCCAGCAGTGAACTCGGGTACTACTCTCCCTACGAGCAGTACTTC
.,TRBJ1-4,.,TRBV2,CASTYSRQRPNEKLFF,TGTGCCAGCACTTACTCACGACAGCGCCCTAATGAAAAACTGTTTTTT
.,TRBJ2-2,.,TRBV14,CASSRGITGELFF,TGTGCCAGCAGCCGAGGGATAACCGGGGAGCTGTTTTTT
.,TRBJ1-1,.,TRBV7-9,CASSGHLNTEAFF,TGTGCCAGCAGCGGACACCTGAACACTGAAGCTTTCTTT
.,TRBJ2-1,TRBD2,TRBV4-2,CASSQNGLAGRNEQFF,TGTGCCAGCAGCCAAAACGGACTAGCGGGTCGCAATGAGCAGTTCTTC
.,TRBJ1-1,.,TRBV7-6,CASSSPGTRNTEAFF,TGTGCCAGCAGCTCCCCCGGGACACGGAACACTGAAGCTTTCTTT
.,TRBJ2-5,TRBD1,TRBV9,CASSVTGGAAQYF,TGTGCCAGCAGCGTGACAGGGGGCGCGGCCCAGTACTTC
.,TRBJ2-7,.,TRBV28,CASNSGTGSYEQYF,TGTGCCAGCAATTCCGGGACTGGATCCTACGAGCAGTACTTC
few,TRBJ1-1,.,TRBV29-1,CSVEQTLNTEAFF,TGCAGCGTAGAACAGACACTGAACACTGAAGCTTTCTTT
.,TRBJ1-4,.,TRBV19,CASRRQASTNEKLFF,TGTGCCAGTCGGAGACAGGCTTCAACTAATGAAAAACTGTTTTTT
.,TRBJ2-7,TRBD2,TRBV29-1,CSVTGLAGGMNEQYF,TGCAGCGTTACGGGACTAGCGGGAGGAATGAACGAGCAGTACTTC